Included here is one TCR beta chain sequence, with context. The target antigen is unknown. This record comes from a study of OX40 agonist ivuxolimab in advanced cancers. TCRdb's copy holds only in-frame clones and misses some; the assay was immunoSEQ multiplex PCR. The sample lists just over 14,000 clones; 91% were seen once. Germline CDR1 MNHEY, CDR2 SMNVEV (reference sequence). Trimming removed 6 bases at V and 5 bases at J, with 11 bases between. This CDR3 is built from 13 residues. Findings of the study overall: Expanded clones were, on average, more numerous among CD8+ T cells than CD4+.

The receptor was derived from an adult with an advanced solid tumor such as melanoma, head and neck, liver or kidney cancer. The sample consisted of CD4+ or CD8+ T cells sorted from blood, taken in a trial of the OX40 agonist ivuxolimab. The V and J genes are TRBV27 and TRBJ1-5; D uncertain. The CDR3 DNA reads TGTGCCAGCAGCCTCTCACGGGATCAGCCCCAGCATTTT. Protein: CASSLSRDQPQHF.